A selection of T cell receptor beta chains follows, all from one sample in a study of Ad26.COV2.S vaccination and SARS-CoV-2 variants. Data came from immunoSEQ multiplex PCR; TCRdb stores just in-frame clones and leaves some out. The sample holds roughly 380,000 clones, around nine tenths seen once. The source material was peripheral blood, sampled in a trial of Ad26.COV2.S vaccine versus placebo. These receptors came from a person aged 18-65 years who received the Ad26.COV2.S COVID-19 vaccine or a placebo. CDR3s include the opening cysteine and the closing phenylalanine or tryptophan. D genes are given only for firm matches. The size field is filled for only some rows; it gives once, few, many or a size class.

J | size | V | D | DNA | CDR3
TRBJ1-5 | NA | TRBV19 | TRBD1 | TGTGCCAGTAGTAGGACAGGGCGACAGCCCCAGCATTTT | CASSRTGRQPQHF
TRBJ2-7 | NA | TRBV4-1 | TRBD2 | TGCGCCAGCAGCCAAGATTCTAGCGGGGCCGCCTACGAGCAGTACTTC | CASSQDSSGAAYEQYF
TRBJ2-4 | NA | TRBV28 | NA | TGTGCCAGCAGGGAGATAGCCAAAAACATTCAGTACTTC | CASREIAKNIQYF
TRBJ2-7 | few | TRBV2 | NA | TGTGCCAGCAAGCAGGGTGGCCACGAGCAGTACTTC | CASKQGGHEQYF
TRBJ1-2 | NA | TRBV7-2 | TRBD1 | TGTGCCAGCAGCCCACAGGGGTTTGGCGGCTACACCTTC | CASSPQGFGGYTF
TRBJ1-1 | NA | TRBV2 | NA | TGTGCCAGCTTAGGTGGGACCCTCGGGACTGAAGCTTTCTTT | CASLGGTLGTEAFF
TRBJ1-2 | once | TRBV18 | TRBD1 | TGTGCCAGCTCAGCGGGGACAGATGCAAACTATGGCTACACCTTC | CASSAGTDANYGYTF
TRBJ2-3 | once | TRBV5-4 | NA | TGTGCCAGCAGCTTGGGCCTGGGGGAGGATACGCAGTATTTT | CASSLGLGEDTQYF
TRBJ2-1 | once | TRBV18 | NA | TGTGCCAGCTCACAAAGCGGCAATGAGCAGTTCTTC | CASSQSGNEQFF
TRBJ1-2 | NA | TRBV7-9 | NA | TGTGCCAGCAGCTTAGTACTTAACTATGGCTACACCTTC | CASSLVLNYGYTF
TRBJ1-4 | NA | TRBV5-1 | NA | TGCGCCAGCAGCTTGGGCCATTTAAGGTCTAATGAAAAACTGTTTTTT | CASSLGHLRSNEKLFF
TRBJ1-1 | NA | TRBV3-1/TRBV3-2 | NA | TGTGCCAGCAGCCAAGTTGCGGGCACTGAAGCTTTCTTT | CASSQVAGTEAFF
TRBJ1-1 | NA | TRBV5-1 | NA | TGCGCCAGCAGGGGTCCGGACACTGAAGCTTTCTTT | CASRGPDTEAFF
TRBJ1-2 | NA | TRBV30 | NA | TGTGCCTGGAGTGTACAGGCAGGTCGAGGCTACACCTTC | CAWSVQAGRGYTF
TRBJ2-1 | NA | TRBV7-2 | TRBD1 | TGTGCCAGCAGCTTAGAGACAGGGGGCTTGGGTGAGCAGTTCTTC | CASSLETGGLGEQFF
TRBJ2-7 | NA | TRBV2 | NA | TGTGCCAGCAGAGCGGGACAGCAACCCTTCTACGAGCAGTACTTC | CASRAGQQPFYEQYF
TRBJ2-2 | NA | TRBV30 | NA | TGTGCCTGGGACCCGGGACTGAGGAACACCGGGGAGCTGTTTTTT | CAWDPGLRNTGELFF
TRBJ2-7 | once | TRBV6-5 | TRBD1 | TGTGCCAGCAGGCACGACAGGGCCGTTCTCAACGAGCAGTACTTC | CASRHDRAVLNEQYF
TRBJ2-7 | NA | TRBV20-1 | NA | TGCAGTGCTAGTTGGGGGGCGGGCTACGAGCAGTACTTC | CSASWGAGYEQYF
TRBJ2-7 | NA | TRBV29-1 | TRBD1 | TGCAGCGTTGAAGGGACAGGGAATACCGAGCAGTACTTC | CSVEGTGNTEQYF